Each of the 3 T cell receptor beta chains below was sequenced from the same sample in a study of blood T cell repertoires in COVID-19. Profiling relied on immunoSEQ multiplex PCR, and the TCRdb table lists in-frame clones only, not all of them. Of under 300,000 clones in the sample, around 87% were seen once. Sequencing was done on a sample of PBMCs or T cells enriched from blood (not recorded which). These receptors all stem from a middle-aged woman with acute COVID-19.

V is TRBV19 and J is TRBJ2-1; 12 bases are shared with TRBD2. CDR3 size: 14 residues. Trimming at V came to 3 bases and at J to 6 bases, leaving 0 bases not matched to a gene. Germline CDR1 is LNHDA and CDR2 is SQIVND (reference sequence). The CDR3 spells CASSMGLAGNEQFF. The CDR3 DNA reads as TGTGCCAGTAGTATGGGACTAGCGGGCAATGAGCAGTTCTTC.

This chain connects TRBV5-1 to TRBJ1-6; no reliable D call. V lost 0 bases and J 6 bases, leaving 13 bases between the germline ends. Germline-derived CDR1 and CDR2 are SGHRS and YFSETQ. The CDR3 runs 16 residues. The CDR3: CASSLASGKSNSPLHF. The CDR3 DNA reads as TGCGCCAGCAGCTTGGCTTCGGGGAAAAGTAATTCACCCCTCCACTTT.

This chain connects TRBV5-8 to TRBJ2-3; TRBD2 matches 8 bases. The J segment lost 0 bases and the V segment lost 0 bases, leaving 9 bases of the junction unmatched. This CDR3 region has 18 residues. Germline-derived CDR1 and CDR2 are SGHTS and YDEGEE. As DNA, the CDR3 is TGTGCCAGCAGCTTGGCCTTGAGACTAGCGAGTAGCACAGATACGCAGTATTTT. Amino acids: CASSLALRLASSTDTQYF. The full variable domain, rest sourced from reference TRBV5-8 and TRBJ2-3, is EAGVTQSPTHLIKTRGQQATLRCSPISGHTSVYWYQQALGLGLQFLLWYDEGEERNRGNFPPRFSGRQFPNYSSELNVNALELEDSALYLCASSLALRLASSTDTQYFGPGTRLTVL.